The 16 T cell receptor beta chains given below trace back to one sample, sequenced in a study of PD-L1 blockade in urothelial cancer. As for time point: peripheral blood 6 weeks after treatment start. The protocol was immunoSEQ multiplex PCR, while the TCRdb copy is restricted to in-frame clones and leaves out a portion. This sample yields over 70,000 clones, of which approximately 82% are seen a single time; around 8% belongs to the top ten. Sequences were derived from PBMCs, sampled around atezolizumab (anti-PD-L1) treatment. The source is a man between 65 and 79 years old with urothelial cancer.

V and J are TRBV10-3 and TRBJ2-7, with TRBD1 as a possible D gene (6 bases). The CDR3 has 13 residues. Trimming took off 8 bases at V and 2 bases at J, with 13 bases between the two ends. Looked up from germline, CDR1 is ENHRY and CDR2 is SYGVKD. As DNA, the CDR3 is TGTGCCATCGGGGGCGGCCGGACCTACGAGCAGTACTTC. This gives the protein CAIGGGRTYEQYF.

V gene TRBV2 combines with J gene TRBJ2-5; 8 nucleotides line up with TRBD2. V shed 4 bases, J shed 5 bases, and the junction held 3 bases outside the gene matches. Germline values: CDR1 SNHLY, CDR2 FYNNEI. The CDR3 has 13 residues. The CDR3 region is CASSGGRWETQYF. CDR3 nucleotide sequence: TGTGCCAGCAGTGGCGGGAGGTGGGAGACCCAGTACTTC.

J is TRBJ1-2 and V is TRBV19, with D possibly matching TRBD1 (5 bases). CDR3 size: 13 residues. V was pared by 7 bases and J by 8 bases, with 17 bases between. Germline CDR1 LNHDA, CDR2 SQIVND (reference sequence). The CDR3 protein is CASNMGPRGGYTF. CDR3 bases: TGTGCCAGTAATATGGGACCTCGGGGGGGCTACACCTTC.

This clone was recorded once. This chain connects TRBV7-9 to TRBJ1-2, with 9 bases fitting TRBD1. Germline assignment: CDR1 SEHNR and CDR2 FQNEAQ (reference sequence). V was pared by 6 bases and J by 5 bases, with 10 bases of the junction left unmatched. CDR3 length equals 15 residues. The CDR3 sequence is CASSTGGARWYGYTF. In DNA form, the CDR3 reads TGTGCCAGCAGTACAGGGGGCGCGCGGTGGTATGGCTACACCTTC.

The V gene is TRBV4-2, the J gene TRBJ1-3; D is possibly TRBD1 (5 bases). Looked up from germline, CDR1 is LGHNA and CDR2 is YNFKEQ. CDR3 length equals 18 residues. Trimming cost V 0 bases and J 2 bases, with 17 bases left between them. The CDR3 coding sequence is TGTGCCAGCAGCCAAGAGATAACCGCGGGGGTGACTGGAAACACCATATATTTT. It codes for CASSQEITAGVTGNTIYF.

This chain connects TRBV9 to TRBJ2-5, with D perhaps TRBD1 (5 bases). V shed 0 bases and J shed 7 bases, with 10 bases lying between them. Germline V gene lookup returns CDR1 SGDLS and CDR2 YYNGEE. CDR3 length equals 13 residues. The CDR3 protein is CASSVAGMGTQYF. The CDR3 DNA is TGTGCCAGCAGCGTAGCAGGGATGGGGACCCAGTACTTC.

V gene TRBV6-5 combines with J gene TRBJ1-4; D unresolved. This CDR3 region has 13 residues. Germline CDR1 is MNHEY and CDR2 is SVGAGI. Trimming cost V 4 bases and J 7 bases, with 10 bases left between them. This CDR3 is CASSSLTGEKLFF. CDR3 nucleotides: TGTGCCAGCAGTTCCCTGACTGGTGAAAAACTGTTTTTT.

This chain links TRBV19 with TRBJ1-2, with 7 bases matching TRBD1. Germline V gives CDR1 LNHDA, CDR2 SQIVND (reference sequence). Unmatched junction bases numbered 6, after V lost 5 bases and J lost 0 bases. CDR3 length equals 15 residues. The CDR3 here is CASSGYRGSNYGYTF. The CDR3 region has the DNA TGTGCCAGTAGTGGTTACAGGGGCTCTAACTATGGCTACACCTTC.

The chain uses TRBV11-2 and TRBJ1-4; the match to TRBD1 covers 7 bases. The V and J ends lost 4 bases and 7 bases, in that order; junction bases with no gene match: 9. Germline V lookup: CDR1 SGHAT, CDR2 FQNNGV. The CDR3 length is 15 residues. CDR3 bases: TGTGCCAGCAGCTCCACAGGGGAATTCGGTGAAAAACTGTTTTTT. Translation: CASSSTGEFGEKLFF.

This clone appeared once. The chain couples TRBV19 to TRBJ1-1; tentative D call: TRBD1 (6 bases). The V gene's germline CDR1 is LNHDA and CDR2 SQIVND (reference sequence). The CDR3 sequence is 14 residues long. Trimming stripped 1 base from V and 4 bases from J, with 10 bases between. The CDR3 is CASSIGQVPTEAFF. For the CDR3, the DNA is TGTGCCAGTAGTATAGGACAGGTTCCCACTGAAGCTTTCTTT.

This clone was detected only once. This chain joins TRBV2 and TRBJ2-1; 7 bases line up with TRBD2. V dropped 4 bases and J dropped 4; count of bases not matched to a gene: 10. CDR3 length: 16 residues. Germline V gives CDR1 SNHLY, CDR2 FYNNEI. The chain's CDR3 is CASSALGGSAYNEQFF. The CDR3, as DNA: TGTGCCAGCAGTGCGTTGGGGGGGAGTGCTTACAATGAGCAGTTCTTC.

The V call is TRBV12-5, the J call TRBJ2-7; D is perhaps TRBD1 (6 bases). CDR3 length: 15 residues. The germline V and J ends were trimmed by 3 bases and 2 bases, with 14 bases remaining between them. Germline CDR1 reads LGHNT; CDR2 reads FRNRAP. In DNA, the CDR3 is TGTGCTAGTGGTTTACAGGGTCCTACAACCTACGAGCAGTACTTC. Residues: CASGLQGPTTYEQYF.

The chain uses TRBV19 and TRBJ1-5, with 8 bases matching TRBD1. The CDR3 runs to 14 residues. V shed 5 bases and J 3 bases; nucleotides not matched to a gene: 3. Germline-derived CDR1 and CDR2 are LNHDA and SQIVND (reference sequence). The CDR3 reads CASSRQGFNQPQHF. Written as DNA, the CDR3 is TGTGCCAGTAGTCGACAGGGGTTCAATCAGCCCCAGCATTTT.

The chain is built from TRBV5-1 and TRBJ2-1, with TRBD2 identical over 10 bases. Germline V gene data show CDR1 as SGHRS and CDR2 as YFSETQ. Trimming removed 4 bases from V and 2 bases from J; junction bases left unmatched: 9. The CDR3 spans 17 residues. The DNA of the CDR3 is TGCGCCAGCAGCAAAGACCCGGGACTAGCGACCTACAATGAGCAGTTCTTC. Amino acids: CASSKDPGLATYNEQFF.

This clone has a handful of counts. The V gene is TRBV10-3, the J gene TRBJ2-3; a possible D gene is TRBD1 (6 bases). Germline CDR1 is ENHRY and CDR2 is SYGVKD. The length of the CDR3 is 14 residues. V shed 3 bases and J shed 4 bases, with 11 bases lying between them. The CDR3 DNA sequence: TGTGCCATCAGTGACCGAGGGGGTCCAGATACGCAGTATTTT. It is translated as CAISDRGGPDTQYF.

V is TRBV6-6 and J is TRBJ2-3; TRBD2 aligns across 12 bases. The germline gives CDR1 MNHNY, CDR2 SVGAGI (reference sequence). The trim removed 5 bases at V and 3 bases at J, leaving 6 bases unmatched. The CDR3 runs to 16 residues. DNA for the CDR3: TGTGCCAGCAGTCCGACTAGCGGGAGTGGGACAGATACGCAGTATTTT. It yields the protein CASSPTSGSGTDTQYF.